This entry is about one T cell receptor beta chain. TCRdb keeps only in-frame clones here, not all; method: immunoSEQ multiplex PCR. The profile shows 130,000 to 150,000 clones, 70% to 90% of them singletons. Time point indicated: blood 4 weeks post-SBRT, at nephrectomy. Regarding treatment: 15 Gy SBRT to primary tumor, nephrectomy 4 weeks later. These data come from a study of radiation and T cells in renal cell carcinoma. The CDR3 has 12 residues. V gave up 2 bases and J gave up 4 bases, with 6 bases separating them. CDR1 ENHRY and CDR2 SYGVKD come from the germline V gene. Sample: blood, taken from a patient whose treatment included radiotherapy and nephrectomy. This clonotype was sampled from a woman aged 45-60 years with renal cell carcinoma. This chain joins TRBV10-3 and TRBJ2-7; D assignment may be TRBD1 or TRBD2 (5 bases each). The CDR3 here is CAISEGGYEQYF. In nucleotides, the CDR3 is TGTGCCATCAGTGAGGGGGGATACGAGCAGTACTTC.